Listed here are 16 T cell receptor beta chains from one sample, sequenced in a study of blood T cell repertoires in COVID-19. The repertoire was sequenced with immunoSEQ multiplex PCR; TCRdb's copy has only in-frame clones and lacks some. The sample consists of 140,000 to 150,000 clones, roughly 79% of them appearing once. The material sequenced was peripheral blood. The receptors were sampled from a human donor in a cohort sampled during active COVID-19.

This clone turned up a few times. The chain joins TRBV13 to TRBJ1-4, with D possibly being TRBD1 (5 bases). CDR1 and CDR2 from the germline V gene are PRHDT and FYEKMQ (reference sequence). This CDR3 spans 18 amino acids. V was shortened by 4 bases and J by 3 bases, with 21 bases between the two germline ends. This CDR3 reads CASSYRGRAQSANEKLFF. The CDR3 nucleotides read TGTGCCAGCAGCTATAGAGGCAGGGCCCAGAGTGCTAATGAAAAACTGTTTTTT.

This chain links TRBV6-5 with TRBJ2-3, with 10 bases identical to TRBD1. The CDR3 contains 15 residues. The V and J ends lost 5 bases and 4 bases, in that order; junction bases with no gene match: 6. Per germline, CDR1 MNHEY and CDR2 SVGAGI. The CDR3 DNA is TGTGCCAGCAGTAGTCCGGGACAGGGGTCAGATACGCAGTATTTT. This translates into CASSSPGQGSDTQYF.

The sample holds one count of this clone. The V gene is TRBV29-1, the J gene TRBJ1-2; 7 bases align to TRBD1. V dropped 1 base and J dropped 0; count of bases not matched to a gene: 2. The CDR3 runs 14 residues. CDR1 SQVTM and CDR2 ANQGSEA come from the germline V gene. The CDR3: CSVEGTGPNYGYTF. Written as DNA, the CDR3 is TGCAGCGTTGAAGGGACAGGACCTAACTATGGCTACACCTTC.

This chain connects TRBV3-1 (or the pseudogene TRBV3-2) to TRBJ2-6, with 7 bases aligning to TRBD1. The ends lost 4 bases at V and 2 bases at J; junction bases unmatched: 2. Germline-derived CDR1 and CDR2 are LGHDT and YNNKEL (reference sequence). The CDR3 consists of 15 residues. The CDR3 spells CASSPQGAGANVLTF. The CDR3 nucleotides are TGTGCCAGCAGCCCCCAGGGGGCTGGGGCCAACGTCCTGACTTTC.

This clone was seen a few times. The chain joins TRBV7-2 to TRBJ1-6; no reliable D call. CDR3 length: 15 residues. Trimming removed 5 bases from V and 8 bases from J, with 16 bases in between. Germline V gives CDR1 SGHTA, CDR2 FQGNSA. Written as DNA, the CDR3 is TGTGCCAGCAGCCTCATGACGGCTCGGGATTCACCCCTCCACTTT. Protein product: CASSLMTARDSPLHF.

The chain carries TRBV4-2 and TRBJ2-1, with 14 nucleotides matching TRBD2. The germline V gene has CDR1 LGHNA and CDR2 YNFKEQ. J lost 8 bases, V lost 3 bases, and 3 bases had no gene match. The CDR3 sequence is 15 residues long. In nucleotides, the CDR3 is TGTGCCAGCAGCCAGGGACTAGCGGGAGAGGATGAGCAGTTCTTC. Translation gives CASSQGLAGEDEQFF.

This CDR3 reads CASRPSGVEETQYF. As DNA, the CDR3 is TGTGCCAGCAGACCCTCAGGGGTTGAGGAGACCCAGTACTTC. The V call is TRBV28, the J call TRBJ2-5; possibly TRBD1 for D (6 bases). The germline gives CDR1 MDHEN, CDR2 SYDVKM. CDR3 length equals 14 residues. V was clipped by 6 bases and J by 5 bases, with 16 bases between them.

V gene TRBV28 combines with J gene TRBJ2-3; tentatively, D is TRBD2 (5 bases). Germline V gene sequence: CDR1 MDHEN, CDR2 SYDVKM. This CDR3 comprises 14 residues. V shed 2 bases and J shed 0 bases, with 6 bases lying between them. The CDR3 nucleotides read TGTGCCAGCAGTTTAAGACTAAGCACAGATACGCAGTATTTT. This gives the protein CASSLRLSTDTQYF.

Only a few counts were recorded for this clone. This chain's CDR3 is CASSHNWGETYNEQFF. As DNA, the CDR3 is TGTGCCAGCAGCCATAATTGGGGGGAAACGTACAATGAGCAGTTCTTC. The genes are TRBV11-2 and TRBJ2-1; tentative D call: TRBD2 (6 bases). V was clipped by 5 bases and J by 4 bases, with 18 bases between them. Germline lookup yields CDR1 SGHAT and CDR2 FQNNGV. This CDR3 comprises 16 residues.

The chain joins TRBV28 to TRBJ2-1, with 11 bases aligning to TRBD1. This CDR3 spans 13 amino acids. Germline assignment: CDR1 MDHEN and CDR2 SYDVKM. V trimming: 8 bases; J trimming: 6 bases; junction bases outside the gene matches: 3. This CDR3 reads CASGQGARNEQFF. Here the CDR3 DNA reads TGTGCCAGCGGACAGGGGGCGCGCAATGAGCAGTTCTTC.

The rearrangement links TRBV18 to TRBJ2-7, with D unclear. Trimming took off 3 bases at V and 3 bases at J, with 9 bases between the two ends. There are 13 residues in the CDR3. Per the germline V gene, CDR1 is KGHSH and CDR2 is LQKENI. CDR3 DNA: TGTGCCAGCTCACCGGGCACCCTCTACGAGCAGTACTTC. Translation gives CASSPGTLYEQYF.

The CDR3 spells CASSQVTGPQHF. As DNA, the CDR3 is TGTGCCAGCAGCCAGGTTACCGGGCCCCAGCATTTT. The V and J genes are TRBV3-1 (or the pseudogene TRBV3-2) and TRBJ1-5, with D unclear. Germline V gives CDR1 LGHDT, CDR2 YNNKEL (reference sequence). The CDR3 is made up of 12 amino acids. Trimming took off 3 bases at V and 9 bases at J, with 9 bases between the two ends.

V usage is TRBV6-5 and J usage is TRBJ2-5; 9 positions match TRBD1. Germline V gene data show CDR1 as MNHEY and CDR2 as SVGAGI. The ends lost 10 bases at V and 4 bases at J; junction bases unmatched: 10. The CDR3 is made up of 14 amino acids. In DNA, the CDR3 is TGTGCCACCGCCCATTTACAGGGGGCAGAGACCCAGTACTTC. As protein: CATAHLQGAETQYF.

This clone was recorded a few times. V gene TRBV7-6 combines with J gene TRBJ2-5, with a weak D call TRBD2 (7 bases). The ends were cut back, 1 base at V and 4 bases at J, with 16 bases in the middle. In germline, CDR1 is SGHVS, CDR2 FNYEAQ. The CDR3 runs 16 residues. CDR3 nucleotides: TGTGCCAGCAGCTTAGACCCTAGGGGGGGCTTAGAGACCCAGTACTTC. Translated, it gives CASSLDPRGGLETQYF.

This sequence joins TRBV27 and TRBJ2-7, with 12 bases lining up with TRBD2. The CDR3 sequence is 16 residues long. The junction had 7 bases not matched to a gene; V was cut back by 4 bases and J by 3 bases. Germline V CDR1 and CDR2: MNHEY, SMNVEV (reference sequence). Here the CDR3 reads CASSSLTSGRHYEQYF. CDR3 coding DNA: TGTGCCAGCAGTTCCTTGACTAGCGGGAGACACTACGAGCAGTACTTC.

This clone was seen only a few times. This chain joins TRBV5-8 and TRBJ2-7; weak D call: TRBD2 (5 bases). V was cut by 4 bases and J by 9 bases, with 14 bases left in between. The CDR3 loop spans 12 amino acids. Germline V gene sequence: CDR1 SGHTS, CDR2 YDEGEE. The CDR3 loop reads CASSALGEVQYF. The CDR3 bases are TGTGCCAGCAGCGCCTTGGGAGAGGTGCAGTACTTC.